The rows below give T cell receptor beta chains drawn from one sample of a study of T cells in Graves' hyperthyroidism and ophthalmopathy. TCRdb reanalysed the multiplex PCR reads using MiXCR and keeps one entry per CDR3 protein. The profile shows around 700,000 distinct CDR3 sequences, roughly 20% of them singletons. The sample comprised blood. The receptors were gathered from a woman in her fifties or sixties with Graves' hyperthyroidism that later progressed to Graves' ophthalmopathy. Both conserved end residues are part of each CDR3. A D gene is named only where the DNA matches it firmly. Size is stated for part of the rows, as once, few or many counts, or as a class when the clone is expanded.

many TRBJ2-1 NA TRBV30 TGTGCCTGGAGTGTATTCGGATCCTACAATGAGCAGTTCTTC CAWSVFGSYNEQFF
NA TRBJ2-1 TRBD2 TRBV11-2 TGTGCCAGCAGCGCTAGCGGGGATGAGCAGTTCTTC CASSASGDEQFF
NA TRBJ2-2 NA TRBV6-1 TGTGCCAGCACGGAATATTACACCGGGGAGCTGTTTTTT CASTEYYTGELFF
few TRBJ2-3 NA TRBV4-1 TGCGCCAGCAGCCATGTAGACGAAGCGGATACGCAGTATTTT CASSHVDEADTQYF
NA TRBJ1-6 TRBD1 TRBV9 TGTGCCAGCAGCGCACGGACAGGGGACGATCCCTATAATTCACCCCTCCACTTT CASSARTGDDPYNSPLHF
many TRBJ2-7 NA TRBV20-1 TGCAGTGCTAGAAAGGGGCTAGCCCTCTACGAGCAGTACTTC CSARKGLALYEQYF
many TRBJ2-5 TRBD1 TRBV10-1 TGCGCCAGCAGTGAGTCGAGTTGGGGACAGGGGATGGAGACCCAGTACTTC CASSESSWGQGMETQYF
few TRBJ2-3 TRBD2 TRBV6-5 TGTGCCAGCAGTTACAAGGAGAGCGGGGGGGCCACAGATACGCAGTATTTT CASSYKESGGATDTQYF
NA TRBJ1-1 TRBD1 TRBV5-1 TGCGCCAGCCGACCGACAGGGATTGCCGCTGAAGCTTTCTTT CASRPTGIAAEAFF
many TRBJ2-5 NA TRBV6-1 TGTGCCAGCAGTGAAGTCACGGCCGCCCCAGAGACCCAGTACTTC CASSEVTAAPETQYF
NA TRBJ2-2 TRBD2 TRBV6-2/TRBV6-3 TGTGCCAGCAGTTACTCAAGGACTAGCGGGGCCAACACCGGGGAGCTGTTTTTT CASSYSRTSGANTGELFF
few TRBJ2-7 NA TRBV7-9 TGTGCCAGCAGCTTCGGGCAAGGGGTCGACTACGAGCAGTACTTC CASSFGQGVDYEQYF
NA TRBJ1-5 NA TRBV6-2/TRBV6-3 TGTGCCAGCAGTTACTCGAGGGCCAGGGTAAGCAATCAGCCCCAGCATTTT CASSYSRARVSNQPQHF
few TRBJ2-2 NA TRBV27 TGTGCCAGCAGCCCCGGGCCAACGAACACCGGGGAGCTGTTTTTT CASSPGPTNTGELFF
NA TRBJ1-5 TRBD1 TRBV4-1 TGCGCCAGCAGCCAACGTCGACAGGGGGCTAGCAATCAGCCCCAGCATTTT CASSQRRQGASNQPQHF
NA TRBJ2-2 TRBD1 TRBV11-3 TGTGCCAGCAGCTTAGAAATGGGGACAGGGAAGGCCGGGGAGCTGTTTTTT CASSLEMGTGKAGELFF
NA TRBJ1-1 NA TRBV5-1 TGCGCCAGCAGTGAAGGGCAGGAGAACACTGAAGCTTTCTTT CASSEGQENTEAFF
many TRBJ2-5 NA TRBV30 TGTGCCTGGAGTGTACGGGCAGGGGTGGAGACCCAGTACTTC CAWSVRAGVETQYF
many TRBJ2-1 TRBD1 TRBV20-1 TGCAGTGCTAGGGGACAGGAAGATGAGCAGTTCTTC CSARGQEDEQFF
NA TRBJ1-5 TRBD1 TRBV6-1 TGTGCCAGCAGTGAAGCGCGCGGACAGGGTAATCAGCCCCAGCATTTT CASSEARGQGNQPQHF
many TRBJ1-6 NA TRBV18 TGTGCCAGCTCACCTTTTCCGGGCCAGAATTCACCCCTCCACTTT CASSPFPGQNSPLHF
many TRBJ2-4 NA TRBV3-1 TGTGCCAGCAGCCAAGGGCAGGTTTATAACATTCAGTACTTC CASSQGQVYNIQYF
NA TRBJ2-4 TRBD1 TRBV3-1 TGTGCCAGCAGCCAAGGACAGGGGGAAAACATTCAGTACTTC CASSQGQGENIQYF
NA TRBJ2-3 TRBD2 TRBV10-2 TGCGCCAGCAGTCGGGCGGGGGGGCAAAATACGCAGTATTTT CASSRAGGQNTQYF
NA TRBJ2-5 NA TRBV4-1 TGCGCCAGCAGCCAAGATCTGACGGTGGAGGAGACCCAGTACTTC CASSQDLTVEETQYF
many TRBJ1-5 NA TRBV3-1 TGTGCCAGCAGCCAAGATCTTACAGCTTATCAGCCCCAGCATTTT CASSQDLTAYQPQHF
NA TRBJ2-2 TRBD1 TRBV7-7 TGTGCTAGCAGCTCAGCCGGGACAGGGAGCGGGGAGCTGTTTTTT CASSSAGTGSGELFF
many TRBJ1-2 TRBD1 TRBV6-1 TGTGCCAGCACCCGAGACAGGGGATTTGGCTACACCTTC CASTRDRGFGYTF
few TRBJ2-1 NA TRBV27 TGTGCCAGCAGTTTATGGGGCCAGGGGTCGTACAATGAGCAGTTCTTC CASSLWGQGSYNEQFF
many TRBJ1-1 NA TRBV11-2 TGTGCCAGCAGCTTCTTAACGAACACTGAAGCTTTCTTT CASSFLTNTEAFF
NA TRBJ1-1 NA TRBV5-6 TGTGCCAGCAGCTTGGAACCCGGGGCAGGGGTGGGAGCTTTCTTT CASSLEPGAGVGAFF
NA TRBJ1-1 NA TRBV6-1 TGTGCCAGCAGCAACCATCTGAGGGGTGCCCCCGGTGGGAACACTGAAGCTTTCTTT CASSNHLRGAPGGNTEAFF
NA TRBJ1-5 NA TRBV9 TGTGCCAGCAGCGTAGATGGACGGGGGTTCCAGCCCCAGCATTTT CASSVDGRGFQPQHF
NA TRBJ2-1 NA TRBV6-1 TGTGCCAGCAGTCTCCGGACTATCAGCTCCTACAATGAGCAGTTCTTC CASSLRTISSYNEQFF
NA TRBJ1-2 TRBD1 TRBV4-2 TGTGCCAGCAGCCAAGACTGGACAGGGATGGACTATGGCTACACCTTC CASSQDWTGMDYGYTF
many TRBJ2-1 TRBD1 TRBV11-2 TGTGCCAGCAGCCGCACAGGGGGAAACTCCTACAATGAGCAGTTCTTC CASSRTGGNSYNEQFF
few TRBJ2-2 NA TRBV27 TGTGCCAGCACCTCTCTAGGGGGGGGGGCTTGGACCGGGGAGCTGTTTTTT CASTSLGGGAWTGELFF
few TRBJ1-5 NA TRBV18 TGTGCCAGCTCACCACTGGCAGTAGGGAATCAGCCCCAGCATTTT CASSPLAVGNQPQHF
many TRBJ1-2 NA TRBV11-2 TGTGCCAGCAGCCGATCCAGCTATGGCTACACCTTC CASSRSSYGYTF
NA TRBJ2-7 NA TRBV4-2 TGTGCCAGCAGCCAAGAAACTGGGGGAGAGCAGTACTTC CASSQETGGEQYF
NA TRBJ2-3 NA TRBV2 TGTGCCAACGTAGAGGGGGGACGCACAGATACGCAGTATTTT CANVEGGRTDTQYF
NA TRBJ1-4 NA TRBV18 TGTGCCAGCTCACCGGTGACGGGGGCTGGTGAAAAACTGTTTTTT CASSPVTGAGEKLFF
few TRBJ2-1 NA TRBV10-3 TGTGCCATCAGTGAGTCATGGGGTTCCTACAATGAGCAGTTCTTC CAISESWGSYNEQFF
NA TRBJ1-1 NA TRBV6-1 TGTGCCAGCAGACAGCCGAACACTGAAGCTTTCTTT CASRQPNTEAFF
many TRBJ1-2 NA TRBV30 TGTGCCTGGAGTGTACGGAATGGGGGGGTTCTTCGCTATGGCTACACCTTC CAWSVRNGGVLRYGYTF
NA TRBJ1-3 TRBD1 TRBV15 TGTGCCACCAGCAGGAGGACAGGGTCTGGAAACACCATATATTTT CATSRRTGSGNTIYF
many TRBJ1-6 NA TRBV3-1 TGTGCCAGCAGCCCCGACGGCGGGAATTCACCCCTCCACTTT CASSPDGGNSPLHF